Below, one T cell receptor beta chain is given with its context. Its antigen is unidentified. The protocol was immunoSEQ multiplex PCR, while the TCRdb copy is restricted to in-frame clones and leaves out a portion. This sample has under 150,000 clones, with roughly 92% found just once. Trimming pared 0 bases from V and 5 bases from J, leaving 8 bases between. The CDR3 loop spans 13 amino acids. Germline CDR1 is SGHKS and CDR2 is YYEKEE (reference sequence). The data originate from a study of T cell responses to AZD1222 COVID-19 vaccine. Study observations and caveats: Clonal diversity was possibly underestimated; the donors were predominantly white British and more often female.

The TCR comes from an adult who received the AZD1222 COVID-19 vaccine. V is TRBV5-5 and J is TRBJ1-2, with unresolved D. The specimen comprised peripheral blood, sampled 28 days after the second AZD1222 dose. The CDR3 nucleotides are TGTGCCAGCAGCTTGGCGGCGCTTTATGGCTACACCTTC. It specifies CASSLAALYGYTF.